Listed below are T cell receptor beta chains from one sample, sequenced in a study of PD-1 blockade in mismatch repair-deficient tumors. TCRdb's table, derived via immunoSEQ multiplex PCR, lists solely in-frame clones and lacks some. This sample has under 85,000 clones, with about 72% found just once. The sequencing here drew on peripheral blood, taken 2 weeks after starting pembrolizumab. The receptor set was obtained from an adult with mismatch repair-deficient cancer. The conserved cysteine and the conserved F or W are not part of the CDR3 here. Each record gives: clone size, J gene, V gene, CDR3 length, CDR3 protein. Clone size, where shown, is once, few, many, or a class for clones that have expanded.

-,TRBJ1-4,TRBV14,13,ASSHRPSTNEKLF
once,TRBJ1-2,TRBV28,18,ASSLGRTGTGGLWGYGYT
-,TRBJ1-5,TRBV5-6,14,ASSSQGAASNQPQH
-,TRBJ1-3,TRBV30,16,AWSIRRGQGATGNTIY
-,TRBJ2-3,TRBV27,14,ASSLSWTSGTDTQY
-,TRBJ2-2,TRBV9,16,ASSVTSGGVKNTGELF
few,TRBJ2-1,TRBV13,14,ASSPPGGTRVNEQF
-,TRBJ2-1,TRBV7-7,13,ASSQTSGTYNEQF
-,TRBJ2-2,TRBV11-2,11,ASSFTGAGELF
once,TRBJ2-6,TRBV27,15,ASSRTGGLSGANVLT
-,TRBJ2-7,TRBV7-6,12,ASSLGQVSYEQY
-,TRBJ2-5,TRBV19,14,ASSISASEYQETQY
few,TRBJ2-1,TRBV6-4,12,ASSDSTSANEQF
-,TRBJ1-1,TRBV5-6,14,ASSANTGAGNTEAF
-,TRBJ1-1,TRBV6-5,12,ASSPLQGNTEAF
few,TRBJ1-5,TRBV19,13,ASSIGQGGPQPQH
-,TRBJ2-3,TRBV29-1,12,SVEYGLAGDTQY
-,TRBJ2-1,TRBV27,9,ATQGYNEQF
once,TRBJ2-7,TRBV11-2,17,ASSPFGEREDAKIYEQY
-,TRBJ2-7,TRBV29-1,10,SVGTGLYEQY
-,TRBJ2-7,TRBV7-2,13,ASSLMGGLSYEQY
few,TRBJ1-1,TRBV6-1,11,ASKQATNTEAF
-,TRBJ2-2,TRBV5-6,14,ASSYWTGGTTGELF
-,TRBJ2-4,TRBV5-1,12,ASTYTPGSNIQY
-,TRBJ2-5,TRBV7-9,12,ASSPEDGHETQY
once,TRBJ2-3,TRBV6-9,10,ATISTTDTQY
-,TRBJ2-1,TRBV5-1,11,ASSLPTDNEQF
-,TRBJ1-2,TRBV11-2,12,ASSRRQGGYGYT
-,TRBJ2-4,TRBV7-8,16,ASSLEGDRGRAKNIQY
-,TRBJ2-3,TRBV5-5,15,ASSSGLTQDPTDTQY